The present entry profiles one TCR beta chain with its context. This record comes from a study of monozygotic twins with inflammatory bowel disease. Blood, about 2.5 ml, was drawn per donor. TCRdb reprocessed the 5' RACE reads and reports one entry per CDR3 protein, with no DNA. The listing contains a few hundred thousand distinct CDR3 sequences. The CDR3 runs to 16 residues. The germline gives CDR1 SGHVS, CDR2 FNYEAQ. The sequence derives from a human donor with ulcerative colitis or Crohn's disease, or a healthy co-twin of an affected twin (not recorded which). This chain links TRBV7-6 with TRBJ1-3; TCRdb reports TRBD1, a call that lacks DNA to check it against. The sequenced sample consisted of blood. CDR3 residues: CASSPPKQGPGNTIYF.